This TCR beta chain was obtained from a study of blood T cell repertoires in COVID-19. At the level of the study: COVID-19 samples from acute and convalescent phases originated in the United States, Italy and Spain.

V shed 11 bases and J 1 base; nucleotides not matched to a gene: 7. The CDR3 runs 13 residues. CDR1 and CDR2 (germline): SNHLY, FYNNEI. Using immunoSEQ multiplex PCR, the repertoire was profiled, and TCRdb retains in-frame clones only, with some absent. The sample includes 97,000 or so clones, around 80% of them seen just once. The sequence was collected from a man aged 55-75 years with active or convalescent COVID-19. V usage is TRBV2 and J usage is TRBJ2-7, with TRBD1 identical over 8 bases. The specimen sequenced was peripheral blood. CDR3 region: CAGTTGESYEQYF. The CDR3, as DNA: TGTGCCGGAACGACAGGGGAATCCTACGAGCAGTACTTC.